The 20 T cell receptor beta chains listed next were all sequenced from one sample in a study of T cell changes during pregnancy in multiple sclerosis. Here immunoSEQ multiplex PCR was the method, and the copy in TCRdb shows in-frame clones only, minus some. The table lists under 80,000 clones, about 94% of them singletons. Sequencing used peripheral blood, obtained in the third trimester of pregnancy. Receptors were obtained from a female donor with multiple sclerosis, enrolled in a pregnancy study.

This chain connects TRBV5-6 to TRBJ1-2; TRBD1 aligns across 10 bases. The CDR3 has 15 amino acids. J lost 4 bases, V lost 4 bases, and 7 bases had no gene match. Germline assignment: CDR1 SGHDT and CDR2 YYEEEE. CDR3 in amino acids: CASSPRDRGPYGYTF. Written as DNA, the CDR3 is TGTGCCAGCAGCCCTCGGGACAGGGGTCCCTATGGCTACACCTTC.

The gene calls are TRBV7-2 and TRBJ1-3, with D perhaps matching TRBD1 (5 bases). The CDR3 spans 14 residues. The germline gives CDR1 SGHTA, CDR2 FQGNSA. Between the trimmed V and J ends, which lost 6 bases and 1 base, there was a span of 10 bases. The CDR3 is CASRSTGSGNTIYF. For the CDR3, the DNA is TGTGCCAGCAGGTCTACAGGTTCTGGAAACACCATATATTTT.

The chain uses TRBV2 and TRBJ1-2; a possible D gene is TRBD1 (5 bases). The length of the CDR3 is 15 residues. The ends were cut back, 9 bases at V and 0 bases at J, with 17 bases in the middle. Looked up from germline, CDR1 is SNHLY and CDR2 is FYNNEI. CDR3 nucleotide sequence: TGTGCCAGAGGACACGAGTTCGCTTCTAACTATGGCTACACCTTC. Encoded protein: CARGHEFASNYGYTF.

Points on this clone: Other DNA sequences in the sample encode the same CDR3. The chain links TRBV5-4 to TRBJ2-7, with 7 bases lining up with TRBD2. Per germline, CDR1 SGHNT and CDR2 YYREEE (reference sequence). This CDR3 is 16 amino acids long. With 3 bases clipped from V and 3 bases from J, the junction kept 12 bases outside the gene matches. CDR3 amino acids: CASSSSGTTSFYEQYF. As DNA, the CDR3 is TGTGCCAGCAGCTCCTCCGGGACTACAAGCTTCTACGAGCAGTACTTC. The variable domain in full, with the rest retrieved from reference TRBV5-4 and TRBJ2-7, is ETGVTQSPTHLIKTRGQQVTLRCSSQSGHNTVSWYQQALGQGPQFIFQYYREEENGRGNFPPRFSGLQFPNYSSELNVNALELDDSALYLCASSSSGTTSFYEQYFGPGTRLTVT.

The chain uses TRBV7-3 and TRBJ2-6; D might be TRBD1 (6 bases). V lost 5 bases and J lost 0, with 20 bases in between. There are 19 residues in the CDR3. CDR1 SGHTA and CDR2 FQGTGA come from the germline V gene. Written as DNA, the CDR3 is TGTGCCAGCAGCGAGGGGTCGGCAGGGGCTAACTCTGGGGCCAACGTCCTGACTTTC. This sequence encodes CASSEGSAGANSGANVLTF.

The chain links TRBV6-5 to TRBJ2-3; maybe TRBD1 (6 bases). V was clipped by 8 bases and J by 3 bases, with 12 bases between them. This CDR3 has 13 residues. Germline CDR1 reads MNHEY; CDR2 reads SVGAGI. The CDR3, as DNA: TGTGCCAGCCGCAGGGGCGGAACAGATACGCAGTATTTT. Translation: CASRRGGTDTQYF.

For the CDR3, the DNA is TGCGCCAGCAGCTTGGAGGGGACAGGAAACACCATATATTTT. This encodes CASSLEGTGNTIYF. The V and J genes are TRBV5-1 and TRBJ1-3; possible D gene TRBD1, 6 bases. CDR1 and CDR2 from the germline V gene are SGHRS and YFSETQ. The CDR3 runs 14 residues. Trimming pared 0 bases from V and 4 bases from J, leaving 8 bases between.

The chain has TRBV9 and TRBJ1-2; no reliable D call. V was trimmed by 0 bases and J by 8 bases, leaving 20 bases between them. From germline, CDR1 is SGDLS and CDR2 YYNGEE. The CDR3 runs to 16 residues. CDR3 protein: CASSVGAGTSSVGYTF. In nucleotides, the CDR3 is TGTGCCAGCAGCGTAGGGGCTGGAACCTCCTCCGTCGGCTACACCTTC.

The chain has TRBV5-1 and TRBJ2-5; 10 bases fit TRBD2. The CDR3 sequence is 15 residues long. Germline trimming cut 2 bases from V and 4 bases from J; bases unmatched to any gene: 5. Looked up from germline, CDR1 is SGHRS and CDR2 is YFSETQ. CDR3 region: CASSFQASGGETQYF. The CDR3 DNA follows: TGCGCCAGCAGCTTTCAGGCTAGCGGGGGAGAGACCCAGTACTTC.

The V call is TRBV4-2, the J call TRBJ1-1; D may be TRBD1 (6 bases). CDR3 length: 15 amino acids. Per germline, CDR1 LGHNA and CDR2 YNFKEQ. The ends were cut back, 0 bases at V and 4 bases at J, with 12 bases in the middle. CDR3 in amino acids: CASSQDSGAGTEAFF. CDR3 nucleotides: TGTGCCAGCAGCCAAGATTCAGGGGCCGGCACTGAAGCTTTCTTT.

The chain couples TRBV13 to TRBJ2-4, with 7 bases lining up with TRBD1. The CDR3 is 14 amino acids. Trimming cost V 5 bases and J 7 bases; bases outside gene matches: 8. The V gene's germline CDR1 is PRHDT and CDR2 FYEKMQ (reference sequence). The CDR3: CASSLRTGSNIQYF. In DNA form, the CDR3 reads TGTGCCAGCAGCCTGAGGACAGGATCTAACATTCAGTACTTC. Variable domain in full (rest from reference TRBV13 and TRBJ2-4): AAGVIQSPRHLIKEKRETATLKCYPIPRHDTVYWYQQGPGQDPQFLISFYEKMQSDKGSIPDRFSAQQFSDYHSELNMSSLELGDSALYFCASSLRTGSNIQYFGAGTRLSVL.

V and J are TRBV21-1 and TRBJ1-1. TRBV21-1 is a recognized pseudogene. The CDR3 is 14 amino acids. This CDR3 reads CASRQGGVNTEAFF. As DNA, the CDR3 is TGTGCCAGCAGACAAGGGGGGGTGAACACTGAAGCTTTCTTT.

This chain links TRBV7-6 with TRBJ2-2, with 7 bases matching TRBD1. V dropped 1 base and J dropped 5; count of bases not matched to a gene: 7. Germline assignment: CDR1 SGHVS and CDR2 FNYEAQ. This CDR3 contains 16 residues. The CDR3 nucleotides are TGTGCCAGCAGCTTAGTGGGCAACAGGGGAACCGGGGAGCTGTTTTTT. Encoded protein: CASSLVGNRGTGELFF.

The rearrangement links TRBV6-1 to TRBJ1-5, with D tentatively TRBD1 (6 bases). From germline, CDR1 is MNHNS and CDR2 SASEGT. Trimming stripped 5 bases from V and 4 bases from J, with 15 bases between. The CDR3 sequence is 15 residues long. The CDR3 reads CASSRRQAVNQPQHF. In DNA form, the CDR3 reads TGTGCCAGCAGTCGCCGACAGGCTGTAAATCAGCCCCAGCATTTT.

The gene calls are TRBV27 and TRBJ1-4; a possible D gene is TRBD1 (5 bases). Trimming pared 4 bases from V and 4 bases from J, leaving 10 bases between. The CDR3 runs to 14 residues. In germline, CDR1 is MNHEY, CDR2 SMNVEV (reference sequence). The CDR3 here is CASSYDRYNEKLFF. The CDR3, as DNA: TGTGCCAGCAGTTACGACAGATATAATGAAAAACTGTTTTTT.

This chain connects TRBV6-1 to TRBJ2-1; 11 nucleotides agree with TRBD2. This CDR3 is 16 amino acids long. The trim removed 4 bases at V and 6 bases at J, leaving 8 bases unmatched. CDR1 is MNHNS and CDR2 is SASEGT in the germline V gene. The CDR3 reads CASSVVAGGLSNEQFF. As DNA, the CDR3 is TGTGCCAGCAGTGTGGTAGCGGGGGGGCTTTCCAATGAGCAGTTCTTC.

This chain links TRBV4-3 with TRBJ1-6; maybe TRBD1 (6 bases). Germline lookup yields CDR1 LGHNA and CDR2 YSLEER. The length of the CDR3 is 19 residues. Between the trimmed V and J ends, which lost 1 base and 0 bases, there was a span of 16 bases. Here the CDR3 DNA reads TGCGCCAGCAGCCAAGCCCCTGGGGGCCCGAGCTCCTATAATTCACCCCTCCACTTT. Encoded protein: CASSQAPGGPSSYNSPLHF.

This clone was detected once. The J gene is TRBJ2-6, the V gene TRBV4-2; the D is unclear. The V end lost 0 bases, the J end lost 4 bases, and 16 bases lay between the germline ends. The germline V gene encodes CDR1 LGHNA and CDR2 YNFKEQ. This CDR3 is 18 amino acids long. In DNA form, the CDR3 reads TGTGCCAGCAGCCAAGATGAGGAAGGCCGAGAGGGGGCCAACGTCCTGACTTTC. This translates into CASSQDEEGREGANVLTF.

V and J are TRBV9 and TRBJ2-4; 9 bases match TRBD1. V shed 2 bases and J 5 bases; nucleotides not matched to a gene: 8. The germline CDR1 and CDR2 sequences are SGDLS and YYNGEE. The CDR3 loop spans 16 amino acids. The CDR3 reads CASSVGLGQGENIQYF. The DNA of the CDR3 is TGTGCCAGCAGCGTGGGACTGGGACAGGGAGAAAACATTCAGTACTTC. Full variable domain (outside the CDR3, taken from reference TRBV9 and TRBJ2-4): DSGVTQTPKHLITATGQRVTLRCSPRSGDLSVYWYQQSLDQGLQFLIQYYNGEERAKGNILERFSAQQFPDLHSELNLSSLELGDSALYFCASSVGLGQGENIQYFGAGTRLSVL.

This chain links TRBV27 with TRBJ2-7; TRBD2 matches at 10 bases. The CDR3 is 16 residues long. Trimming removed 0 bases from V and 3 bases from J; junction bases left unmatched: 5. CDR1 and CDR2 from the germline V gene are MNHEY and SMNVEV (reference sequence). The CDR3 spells CASSLSLAGAHYEQYF. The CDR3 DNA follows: TGTGCCAGCAGTTTATCCCTAGCGGGGGCACACTACGAGCAGTACTTC.